A single sample gave rise to the 3 T cell receptor beta chains below, sequenced in a study of T-cell memory formation after mild COVID-19. TCRdb processed the 5' RACE reads anew with MiXCR; each CDR3 protein has one entry. The table lists hundreds of thousands of distinct CDR3 sequences, approximately 16% of them singletons, with roughly 22% in the top ten. Sequencing used PBMCs or a T cell subset sorted from them (not recorded which). The receptors derive from a man between 18 and 29 years old who had mild COVID-19 (a few samples of this study predate the infection). Cell type and time point are not known.

The chain is built from TRBV6-5 and TRBJ1-2; D gene ambiguous. The germline gives CDR1 MNHEY, CDR2 SVGAGI. This CDR3 spans 15 amino acids. Trimming took off 2 bases at V and 4 bases at J, with 14 bases between the two ends. The CDR3 DNA is TGTGCCAGCAGTTACACCCCAAATGGGCTCTATGGCTACACCTTC. As protein: CASSYTPNGLYGYTF.

The chain carries TRBV6-6 and TRBJ2-5; 7 bases fit TRBD2. This CDR3 is built from 14 residues. Trimming removed 2 bases from V and 7 bases from J; junction bases left unmatched: 7. Germline values: CDR1 MNHNY, CDR2 SVGAGI (reference sequence). For the CDR3, the DNA is TGTGCCAGCAGTTACCCCGGGGGGACGGGGACCCAGTACTTC. This sequence encodes CASSYPGGTGTQYF.

This clonotype appeared a few times. The chain is built from TRBV6-6 and TRBJ2-3; 8 bases agree with TRBD2. The CDR3 sequence is 16 residues long. V dropped 6 bases and J dropped 2; count of bases not matched to a gene: 10. Looked up from germline, CDR1 is MNHNY and CDR2 is SVGAGI (reference sequence). For the CDR3, the DNA is TGTGCCAGCAGCCCTCAGCTAGCGGGCTCCACAGATACGCAGTATTTT. Encoded protein: CASSPQLAGSTDTQYF.